This TCR beta chain originates from a study of T cells in localized non-small cell lung cancer. The CDR3 spans 16 residues. Unmatched junction bases numbered 9, after V lost 3 bases and J lost 6 bases. Germline CDR1 and CDR2: LNHDA and SQIVND (reference sequence). Only in-frame clones appear in the TCRdb table, and some are missing; sequencing was by immunoSEQ multiplex PCR. Of 25,000 to 35,000 clones in the sample, 70% to 90% are singletons; the top ten hold 9% to 12%. For this clone: Its antigen is currently unknown.

Study-wide points: Tumor trailed uninvolved adjacent lung in T cell clonality, which peaked there.

The chain has TRBV19 and TRBJ1-5, with 9 bases that match TRBD1. The sample consisted of peripheral blood, taken before any cancer treatment. The clonotype comes from a woman aged 40-70 years with stage I lung adenocarcinoma. In DNA form, the CDR3 reads TGTGCCAGTAGTATTCTTAGAGACAGGGGGAGTCAGCCCCAGCATTTT. Amino acid sequence: CASSILRDRGSQPQHF.